This T cell receptor (beta chain) is drawn from a study of metastatic and nonmetastatic thyroid tumors. Until they underwent thyroid surgery, no patient had received any treatment. This clone was picked up many times. This CDR3 is built from 19 residues. Germline V CDR1 and CDR2: SNHLY, FYNNEI. Losses at the gene ends were 1 base for V and 2 bases for J; bases not matched to a gene: 10. TCRdb reanalyzed the PCR reads with MiXCR. The sample yields about 35,000 clones, 25% to 30% seen once. The chain is built from TRBV2 and TRBJ2-3, with TRBD2 matching over 12 bases. The receptor was derived from a female donor with papillary thyroid cancer or a benign thyroid nodule (not recorded which). Some clones in this sample may be carry-over from other donors' samples. Sequencing was performed on blood. The CDR3 loop reads CASSEGTSGTRTLTDTQYF. The CDR3 DNA follows: TGTGCCAGCAGTGAAGGGACTAGCGGGACTCGCACTCTCACAGATACGCAGTATTTT.